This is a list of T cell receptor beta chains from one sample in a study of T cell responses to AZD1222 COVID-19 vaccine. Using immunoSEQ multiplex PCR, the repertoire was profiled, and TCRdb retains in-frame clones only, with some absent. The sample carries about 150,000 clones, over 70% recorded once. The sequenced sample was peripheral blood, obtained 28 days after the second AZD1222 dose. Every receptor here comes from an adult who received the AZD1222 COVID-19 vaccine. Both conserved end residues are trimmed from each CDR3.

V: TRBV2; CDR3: ASSRGHNNQPQH
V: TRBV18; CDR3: ASSPGLAGGADTQY
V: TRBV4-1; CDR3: ASSQVGDRVRQPQH
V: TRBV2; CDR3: ASNPLTGGNNSPLH
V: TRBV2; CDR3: ASTTFWGNEQF
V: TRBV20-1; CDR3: SAPDLYEQY
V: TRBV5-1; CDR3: ASSLAVANTQY
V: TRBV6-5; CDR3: ASSYTAGVYNEQF
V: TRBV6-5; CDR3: ASSSRGNEQF
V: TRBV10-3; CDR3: AISDQGWEQY
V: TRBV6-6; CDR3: ASSPLSGRGEQY
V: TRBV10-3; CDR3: AISEATGTSVGIAKNIQY
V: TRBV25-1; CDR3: ASSESGTGGGYT
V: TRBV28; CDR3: ASSTSGMGNEQF
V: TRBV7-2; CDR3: ASSSLGASGNTQY
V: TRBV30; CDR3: AWSTGERQPQH
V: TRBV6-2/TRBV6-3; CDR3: ASSRGQGTSPLH
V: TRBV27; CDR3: ASRERGSGNTIY
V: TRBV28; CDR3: ASSFIGQGSSGANVLT
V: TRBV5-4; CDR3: ASSSRWRNEQY
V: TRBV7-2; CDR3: ASSLVGGGDRSYEQY
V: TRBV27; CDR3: ASSLSYLNVLT
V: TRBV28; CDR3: ASGQATSYEQY
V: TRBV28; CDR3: ASSWSLPPYEQY
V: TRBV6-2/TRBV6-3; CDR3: ASSYSFSGSYSEQY
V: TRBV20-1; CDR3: SASEDRASTDTQY
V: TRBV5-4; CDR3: ASSLGGGGRAFSTDTQY
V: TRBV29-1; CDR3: SVPGLAGGQSEQY
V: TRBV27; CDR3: ASSPTTPGTGTRQPQH
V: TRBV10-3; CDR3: ATGPGAPNQPQH
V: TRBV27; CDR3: ASTRRGKKLF
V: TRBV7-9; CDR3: ASSSGTGAFNQPQH
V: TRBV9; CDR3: ASSETRRLADPYEQY
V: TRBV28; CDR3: ASSPVGPRTQH
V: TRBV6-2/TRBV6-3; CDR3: ASSDPGSTDTQY
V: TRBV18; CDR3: ASSRDASNQPQH
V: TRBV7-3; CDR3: ASSLRGGTEAF
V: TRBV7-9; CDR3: ASSNRDRDTAISTDTQY
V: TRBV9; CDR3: ASSVGGELF
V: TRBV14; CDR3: ASSSDRGRTEAF
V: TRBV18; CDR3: ASSPGWDEQF
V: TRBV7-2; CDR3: ASSLDKETQY